This TCR beta chain originates from a study of blood T cell repertoires in COVID-19. Across the whole study: COVID-19 samples collected from the United States, Italy and Spain covered acute and convalescent phases. Sources were T cells, B-cell-depleted T cells, or PBMCs; the material itself was cDNA or gDNA.

Original methodology: Using reference gene primer amplification, nucleated cell counts were estimated. Produced via immunoSEQ multiplex PCR; TCRdb's table is partial and in-frame only. That table supplies the V and J calls and clone size; D and trimming were determined from the DNA. The sample records about 270,000 clones, approximately 89% being singletons. CDR1 and CDR2 (germline): SEHNR, FQNEAQ (reference sequence). V dropped 0 bases and J dropped 8; count of bases not matched to a gene: 7. The CDR3 loop spans 15 amino acids. The sequence derives from a man in his forties with active or convalescent COVID-19. The chain has TRBV7-9 and TRBJ2-1, with 7 bases matching TRBD2. The sequencing sample was made of peripheral blood. As DNA, the CDR3 is TGTGCCAGCAGCTTAGCTCCAGCGGGAAAGGATGAGCAGTTCTTC. Translating gives CASSLAPAGKDEQFF.